This T cell receptor (beta chain) was profiled in a study of response to subunit inactivated influenza vaccine. TCRdb reprocessed the RT-PCR reads via MiXCR and lists one record per CDR3 protein. The sample contains about 530,000 distinct CDR3 sequences, about 12% of which appear only once. In its sample, this clonotype was seen many times. The antigen remains undetermined. Findings and limits, study-wide: The study's authors posited that every seasonal influenza vaccination enlists few new T cells.

CDR3 size: 13 residues. V dropped 5 bases and J dropped 6 bases, with 13 bases sitting between them. CDR1 SGHAT and CDR2 FQNNGV come from the germline V gene. The sequence was collected from a man in his fifties who received an inactivated influenza vaccine. This material consisted of PBMCs from blood, taken on the day of vaccination. The chain couples TRBV11-2 to TRBJ1-1, with D perhaps TRBD1 (5 bases). Written as DNA, the CDR3 is TGTGCCAGCAGCACGCCGGGACCTCCTGAAGCTTTCTTT. Its translation: CASSTPGPPEAFF.